One and the same sample provided the 9 T cell receptor beta chains below, sequenced in a study of regulatory T cells in long-lasting Graves disease. Time point of the sample: newly diagnosed GD, antithyroid drugs for less than 3 months. Extracted RNA from PBMCs served as the source of the TCR library. To make TCR beta libraries, researchers used iRepertoire HTBI primers and Arm-PCR of CDR3 regions. TCRdb analysed the multiplex PCR reads with MiXCR anew, one entry per CDR3 protein. The table lists fewer than 400,000 distinct CDR3 sequences, roughly 18% of them singletons. This specimen was peripheral blood mononuclear cells (PBMCs), taken at new diagnosis, from a patient treated with antithyroid drugs. These receptors were taken from a female donor with Graves disease.

The sample holds a few counts of this clonotype. The chain recombines TRBV29-1 with TRBJ1-2; no definite D call. Per the germline V gene, CDR1 is SQVTM and CDR2 is ANQGSEA. Between the trimmed V and J ends, which lost 7 bases and 8 bases, there was a span of 20 bases. The CDR3 spans 13 residues. CDR3 DNA: TGCAGCGCCCCCGACGGTGGTTCGAAGGGCTACACCTTC. Residues: CSAPDGGSKGYTF.

This clonotype appeared a few times. Being one base from a much bigger clone, this may be a read error. The conserved phenylalanine or tryptophan is not found at the CDR3 terminus, so this likely reflects a read error. The chain links TRBV30 to TRBJ2-3; D call uncertain. Per germline, CDR1 GTSNPN and CDR2 SVGIG (reference sequence). Trimming took off 3 bases at V and 4 bases at J, with 8 bases between the two ends. This CDR3 has 12 amino acids. The CDR3, as DNA: TGTGCCTGGAGCCGCAAACCAGATACGCAGTATTCT. As protein: CAWSRKPDTQYS.

This clonotype showed up many times. For the CDR3, the DNA is TGCAGTGCTAGAGACCCAGCGGGAGTATTAGATACGCAGTATTTT. Protein sequence: CSARDPAGVLDTQYF. V usage is TRBV20-1 and J usage is TRBJ2-3; 8 bases are a match to TRBD2. The V gene end was trimmed by 0 bases and the J gene end by 5 bases; junction bases not matched to a gene: 7. CDR1 and CDR2 (germline): DFQATT, SNEGSKA (reference sequence). The CDR3 totals 15 residues.

There are many counts of this clonotype. The gene calls are TRBV7-9 and TRBJ2-1; D may be TRBD1 or TRBD2 (5 bases each). The CDR3 is 13 amino acids. V dropped 2 bases and J dropped 11 bases, with 13 bases sitting between them. The germline gives CDR1 SEHNR, CDR2 FQNEAQ (reference sequence). CDR3 nucleotides: TGTGCCAGCAGCTTAAGAGACAGCGGCCAGCAGTTCTTC. Protein sequence: CASSLRDSGQQFF. Complete variable domain (other parts from reference TRBV7-9 and TRBJ2-1): DTGVSQNPRHKITKRGQNVTFRCDPISEHNRLYWYRQTLGQGPEFLTYFQNEAQLEKSRLLSDRFSAERPKGSFSTLEIQRTEQGDSAMYLCASSLRDSGQQFFGPGTRLTVL.

This clonotype was observed at least ten times. The chain uses TRBV12-3 or TRBV12-4 and TRBJ1-2; D is possibly TRBD1 (5 bases). The CDR3 covers 16 residues. V was clipped by 5 bases and J by 5 bases, with 21 bases between them. CDR3 residues: CASSENTGQQVYGYTF. DNA of the CDR3: TGTGCCAGCAGTGAAAACACAGGACAACAGGTTTATGGCTACACCTTC.

This clonotype was seen a handful of times. The chain uses TRBV6-4 and TRBJ2-2; D call uncertain. Germline loops: CDR1 MRHNA, CDR2 SNTAGT. The CDR3 loop spans 12 amino acids. Trimming removed 6 bases from V and 5 bases from J, with 7 bases in between. CDR3: CASSNSTGELFF. DNA for the CDR3: TGTGCCAGCAGCAACAGTACCGGGGAGCTGTTTTTT.

J is TRBJ2-7 and V is TRBV2; TRBD2 aligns across 9 bases. CDR1 is SNHLY and CDR2 is FYNNEI in the germline V gene. V shed 4 bases and J 0 bases; nucleotides not matched to a gene: 4. CDR3 length equals 15 residues. CDR3 loop: CASSGGGLASYEQYF. DNA for the CDR3: TGTGCCAGCAGTGGGGGGGGACTAGCCTCCTACGAGCAGTACTTC.

This clonotype was picked up many times. This chain links TRBV12-3 or TRBV12-4 with TRBJ2-1; D possibly corresponds to TRBD2 (6 bases). The CDR3 has 14 amino acids. The V end lost 7 bases, the J end lost 1 base, and 11 bases lay between the germline ends. The CDR3 is CASNFGGSYNEQFF. CDR3 sequence (DNA): TGTGCCAGCAATTTCGGGGGTTCCTACAATGAGCAGTTCTTC.

This clonotype showed up many times. The chain couples TRBV7-2 to TRBJ2-2; D uncertain. Trimming shortened V by 3 bases and J by 1 base, and 6 bases separated the two germline ends. CDR3 length equals 14 residues. The germline V gene encodes CDR1 SGHTA and CDR2 FQGNSA. The chain's CDR3 is CASSFMRNTGELFF. The CDR3 coding sequence is TGTGCCAGCAGCTTCATGCGGAACACCGGGGAGCTGTTTTTT. The full variable domain, with the rest looked up from reference TRBV7-2 and TRBJ2-2, is GAGVSQSPSNKVTEKGKDVELRCDPISGHTALYWYRQSLGQGLEFLIYFQGNSAPDKSGLPSDRFSAERTGGSVSTLTIQRTQQEDSAVYLCASSFMRNTGELFFGEGSRLTVL.